This T cell receptor (beta chain) was profiled in a study of cytomegalovirus exposure and HLA in healthy donors. Germline V CDR1 and CDR2: SGHTS, YDEGEE. The CDR3 is made up of 13 amino acids. V shed 1 base and J shed 7 bases, with 9 bases lying between them. PCR primers comprised 60 Vbeta and 13 Jbeta primers. Assay used: immunoSEQ multiplex PCR; TCRdb lists only in-frame clones, some missing. Of approximately 190,000 clones in the sample, approximately 80% were seen once. The chain combines TRBV5-8 with TRBJ1-5; D not resolved. The sequence was collected from a woman aged 50 to 60 in good health and CMV-seropositive. The sample consisted of PBMCs. This CDR3 reads CASSLRGKQPQHF. In DNA form, the CDR3 reads TGTGCCAGCAGCTTGAGAGGGAAACAGCCCCAGCATTTT.